This passage covers 30 T cell receptor beta chains from one sample sequenced in a study of blood T cell repertoires in COVID-19. Clones were sequenced by immunoSEQ multiplex PCR, and TCRdb holds only the in-frame ones, with some missing. Of about 100,000 clones listed, 70% to 90% were seen once; the top ten hold about 5%. Sequencing was done on a sample of peripheral blood. The receptors were gathered from a human donor in a cohort sampled during active COVID-19.

The CDR3 sequence is CASSSARQGAQPQHF. In nucleotides, the CDR3 is TGTGCCAGCAGTTCCGCCCGACAGGGCGCTCAGCCCCAGCATTTT. The chain is built from TRBV6-2 or TRBV6-3 and TRBJ1-5, with 7 bases fitting TRBD1. CDR1 is MNHEY and CDR2 is SVGEGT in the germline V gene. The trim removed 4 bases at V and 6 bases at J, leaving 9 bases unmatched. This CDR3 has 15 residues.

The chain employs TRBV11-2 and TRBJ2-1, with a tentative D call TRBD1 (5 bases). Germline V lookup: CDR1 SGHAT, CDR2 FQNNGV. The CDR3 covers 15 residues. V lost 2 bases and J lost 3, with 11 bases in between. The CDR3, as DNA: TGTGCCAGCAGCTTATCAGGGTCCCGCTACAATGAGCAGTTCTTC. Amino acids: CASSLSGSRYNEQFF. Using reference TRBV11-2 and TRBJ2-1 for the parts outside the CDR3, the full variable domain is EAGVAQSPRYKIIEKRQSVAFWCNPISGHATLYWYQQILGQGPKLLIQFQNNGVVDDSQLPKDRFSAERLKGVDSTLKIQPAKLEDSAVYLCASSLSGSRYNEQFFGPGTRLTVL.

This chain links TRBV11-1 with TRBJ2-7, with 7 bases that match TRBD2. Germline V gene data show CDR1 as SGHAT and CDR2 as FQDESV (reference sequence). The trim removed 0 bases at V and 6 bases at J, leaving 8 bases unmatched. The CDR3 covers 15 residues. This CDR3 is CASSLASGGRAEQYF. Written as DNA, the CDR3 is TGTGCCAGCAGCTTAGCGAGCGGAGGGAGGGCCGAGCAGTACTTC.

The chain recombines TRBV28 with TRBJ1-3; 7 nucleotides agree with TRBD1. The CDR3 contains 16 residues. Trimming took 8 bases from V and 0 from J; bases not matched to a gene: 10. Germline assignment: CDR1 MDHEN and CDR2 SYDVKM. The DNA for the CDR3 is TGTGCCAGCGGCTCGCCGGGACAGCTCTCTGGAAACACCATATATTTT. Its protein product is CASGSPGQLSGNTIYF.

This sequence joins TRBV30 and TRBJ2-3, with a weak D call TRBD2 (6 bases). The germline V gene has CDR1 GTSNPN and CDR2 SVGIG (reference sequence). Trimming shortened V by 2 bases and J by 0 bases, and 6 bases separated the two germline ends. CDR3 length: 13 residues. This CDR3 reads CAWSRGSTDTQYF. The CDR3, as DNA: TGTGCCTGGAGTCGGGGGAGCACAGATACGCAGTATTTT.

This sequence joins TRBV18 and TRBJ2-1, with 14 bases aligning to TRBD2. The ends lost 5 bases at V and 7 bases at J; junction bases unmatched: 4. The CDR3 is 15 amino acids. Germline V gene data show CDR1 as KGHSH and CDR2 as LQKENI. The CDR3 loop is CASSTGLAGGNEQFF. The CDR3 nucleotides are TGTGCCAGCTCAACCGGACTAGCGGGAGGTAATGAGCAGTTCTTC.

The chain is built from TRBV11-1 and TRBJ2-2, with 7 bases aligning to TRBD1. This CDR3 comprises 16 residues. From germline, CDR1 is SGHAT and CDR2 FQDESV (reference sequence). The trim removed 5 bases at V and 1 base at J, leaving 7 bases unmatched. CDR3 coding DNA: TGTGCCAGCAGCCCTCGAACAGGGGTGAACACCGGGGAGCTGTTTTTT. Residues: CASSPRTGVNTGELFF.

The rearrangement links TRBV7-2 to TRBJ2-3; 9 bases agree with TRBD2. This CDR3 is built from 17 residues. Germline lookup yields CDR1 SGHTA and CDR2 FQGNSA. V shed 1 base and J 3 bases; nucleotides not matched to a gene: 8. This CDR3 is CASSLVLGSGRTDTQYF. CDR3 bases: TGTGCCAGCAGCTTAGTTTTAGGTAGCGGGAGAACAGATACGCAGTATTTT.

The J gene is TRBJ2-1, the V gene TRBV5-1, with unresolved D. Trimming stripped 1 base from V and 0 bases from J, with 11 bases between. CDR1 and CDR2 (germline): SGHRS, YFSETQ. The CDR3 is made up of 16 amino acids. The CDR3 region has the DNA TGCGCCAGCAGCTTGAGGCAGGCGAGCTCCTACAATGAGCAGTTCTTC. It yields the protein CASSLRQASSYNEQFF. The variable domain in full, with the rest retrieved from reference TRBV5-1 and TRBJ2-1, is KAGVTQTPRYLIKTRGQQVTLSCSPISGHRSVSWYQQTPGQGLQFLFEYFSETQRNKGNFPGRFSGRQFSNSRSEMNVSTLELGDSALYLCASSLRQASSYNEQFFGPGTRLTVL.

The chain uses TRBV27 and TRBJ2-7, with a possible D match to TRBD2 (5 bases). From germline, CDR1 is MNHEY and CDR2 SMNVEV (reference sequence). V lost 8 bases and J 3 bases, leaving 14 bases between the germline ends. This CDR3 region has 13 residues. In DNA, the CDR3 is TGTGCCAGCGCCCCCGGAGCGGTCTACGAGCAGTACTTC. This codes for CASAPGAVYEQYF.

V gene TRBV18 combines with J gene TRBJ1-2; no clear D. This CDR3 has 13 residues. Germline values: CDR1 KGHSH, CDR2 LQKENI. The germline V and J ends were trimmed by 2 bases and 8 bases, with 12 bases remaining between them. The CDR3, as DNA: TGTGCCAGCTCACCAGAGGGAATTCAAGGCTACACCTTC. Amino acids: CASSPEGIQGYTF.

The J gene is TRBJ2-7, the V gene TRBV6-5; the match to TRBD1 covers 10 bases. The V segment lost 4 bases and the J segment 6 bases; nucleotides outside the gene matches: 9. CDR1 MNHEY and CDR2 SVGAGI come from the germline V gene. The CDR3 is 15 amino acids. Here the CDR3 DNA reads TGTGCCAGCAGTTTCGACAGGGGGCTGGTGAGCGAGCAGTACTTC. Amino acid sequence: CASSFDRGLVSEQYF.

The rearrangement joins TRBV4-2 to TRBJ2-3, with TRBD2 matching over 14 bases. There are 16 residues in the CDR3. Looked up from germline, CDR1 is LGHNA and CDR2 is YNFKEQ. The J segment lost 1 base and the V segment lost 3 bases, leaving 0 bases of the junction unmatched. The CDR3 DNA reads TGTGCCAGCAGCCAGGGACTAGCGGGAGGCACAGATACGCAGTATTTT. As protein: CASSQGLAGGTDTQYF.

This clone was counted only a few times. The gene calls are TRBV6-6 and TRBJ1-3, with a weak D call TRBD1 (6 bases). CDR3 length: 16 residues. In germline, CDR1 is MNHNY, CDR2 SVGAGI (reference sequence). The ends were cut back, 6 bases at V and 4 bases at J, with 19 bases in the middle. The CDR3 DNA reads TGTGCCAGCAGAGCTTCGGGACAATCAAAGGGAAACACCATATATTTT. It translates to CASRASGQSKGNTIYF.

For the CDR3, the DNA is TGTGCCAGCTCACCACCGTCGGGCACTGAAGCTTTCTTT. The encoded protein is CASSPPSGTEAFF. The gene calls are TRBV18 and TRBJ1-1, with D unresolved. In germline, CDR1 is KGHSH, CDR2 LQKENI. The CDR3 contains 13 residues. Trimming took off 0 bases at V and 4 bases at J, with 6 bases between the two ends.

J is TRBJ2-1 and V is TRBV7-3; 8 nucleotides match TRBD1. The CDR3 has 19 amino acids. From germline, CDR1 is SGHTA and CDR2 FQGTGA. The V gene end was trimmed by 3 bases and the J gene end by 8 bases; junction bases not matched to a gene: 21. CDR3 DNA: TGTGCCAGCAGCTTCCAGGGGGCTCCCAGCGGCACTAGAGGCTATGAGCAGTTCTTC. Its protein is CASSFQGAPSGTRGYEQFF.

Comment on this clone: At the DNA level, this CDR3 is encoded by other sequences in the same sample as well. The V and J genes are TRBV12-3 or TRBV12-4 and TRBJ1-2, with no clear D. The V gene lost 3 bases and the J gene lost 1 base, with 6 bases spanning the gap. The CDR3 runs to 13 residues. CDR3 protein: CASSFGSNYGYTF. DNA for the CDR3: TGTGCCAGCAGTTTTGGTAGTAACTATGGCTACACCTTC.

The chain carries TRBV7-2 and TRBJ2-1; 8 bases map to TRBD1. The CDR3 length is 18 residues. J was trimmed by 6 bases and V by 3 bases; bases with no gene match: 16. CDR1 SGHTA and CDR2 FQGNSA come from the germline V gene. The CDR3 sequence is CASSLTGALLVVINEQFF. CDR3 nucleotides: TGTGCCAGCAGCTTGACAGGGGCTCTGTTAGTAGTGATCAATGAGCAGTTCTTC.

The genes are TRBV5-1 and TRBJ2-3, with TRBD2 matching 11 bases. The length of the CDR3 is 16 residues. The junction had 13 bases not matched to a gene; V was cut back by 7 bases and J by 6 bases. The germline V gene encodes CDR1 SGHRS and CDR2 YFSETQ. The CDR3 DNA follows: TGCGCCAGCGGCCACCCCCGGGGACTAGCGGATGATACGCAGTATTTT. Protein: CASGHPRGLADDTQYF.

The DNA for the CDR3 is TGTGCCAGTAGTAGTCAGGCCGGGGGCTCCTACAATGAGCAGTTCTTC. Translated, it gives CASSSQAGGSYNEQFF. The chain is built from TRBV19 and TRBJ2-1, with D tentatively TRBD2 (6 bases). The V end was cut by 4 bases, the J end by 0 bases, with 13 bases between. Germline V gene lookup returns CDR1 LNHDA and CDR2 SQIVND (reference sequence). CDR3 size: 16 residues.

The chain couples TRBV28 to TRBJ2-1; 12 bases are a match to TRBD2. V was clipped by 4 bases and J by 4 bases; unmatched bases: 14. The CDR3 contains 19 residues. The germline V gene has CDR1 MDHEN and CDR2 SYDVKM. This CDR3 is CASSSLSLLTSGSYNEQFF. The CDR3 DNA follows: TGTGCCAGCAGTTCCTTATCCCTCTTGACTAGCGGGAGTTACAATGAGCAGTTCTTC.

This chain uses TRBV5-1 with TRBJ1-2; D remains unclear. The germline V and J ends were trimmed by 4 bases and 1 base, with 11 bases remaining between them. The CDR3 consists of 14 residues. Germline values: CDR1 SGHRS, CDR2 YFSETQ. CDR3 sequence: CASSPDTINYGYTF. CDR3 nucleotides: TGCGCCAGCAGCCCTGACACCATTAACTATGGCTACACCTTC.

The rearrangement joins TRBV11-3 to TRBJ2-7, with 7 bases identical to TRBD2. Germline loops: CDR1 SGHNT, CDR2 YENEEA. This CDR3 spans 14 amino acids. J was trimmed by 2 bases and V by 1 base; bases with no gene match: 2. In DNA form, the CDR3 reads TGTGCCAGCAGCTTAGGTGGGGGGGCCTACGAGCAGTACTTC. As protein: CASSLGGGAYEQYF.

Here the CDR3 DNA reads TGTGCCTGCGCCGGGTACTATAATTCACCCCTCCACTTT. Translated: CACAGYYNSPLHF. This chain uses TRBV28 with TRBJ1-6; D not certain. The CDR3 spans 13 residues. Per germline, CDR1 MDHEN and CDR2 SYDVKM. V lost 11 bases and J 3 bases, leaving 11 bases between the germline ends.

The gene calls are TRBV6-2 or TRBV6-3 and TRBJ1-6; TRBD1 aligns across 8 bases. Germline CDR1 is MNHEY and CDR2 is SVGEGT. The trim removed 6 bases at V and 7 bases at J, leaving 11 bases unmatched. The CDR3 extends over 16 amino acids. CDR3 loop: CASSPQGTGLNSPLHF. CDR3 nucleotide sequence: TGTGCCAGCAGCCCTCAAGGGACAGGACTGAATTCACCCCTCCACTTT.

The chain has TRBV29-1 and TRBJ2-1; the match to TRBD2 covers 16 bases. There are 16 residues in the CDR3. Germline values: CDR1 SQVTM, CDR2 ANQGSEA. The V gene end was trimmed by 8 bases and the J gene end by 10 bases; junction bases not matched to a gene: 14. The DNA for the CDR3 is TGCAGCTCTACCCCGGGACTAGCGGGAGGGCGCCGGGAGCAGTTCTTC. This translates into CSSTPGLAGGRREQFF.

V is TRBV11-1 and J is TRBJ1-1; TRBD1 matches 8 bases. The V and J ends lost 5 bases and 4 bases, in that order; junction bases with no gene match: 3. Germline values: CDR1 SGHAT, CDR2 FQDESV (reference sequence). The CDR3 spans 13 residues. The CDR3 DNA reads as TGTGCCAGCAGCCGTACAGGGGGCACTGAAGCTTTCTTT. Translated, it gives CASSRTGGTEAFF.

The V gene is TRBV28, the J gene TRBJ2-1; D call uncertain. There are 15 residues in the CDR3. V was trimmed by 3 bases and J by 6 bases, leaving 15 bases between them. Germline V gene sequence: CDR1 MDHEN, CDR2 SYDVKM. The CDR3 spells CASSFSPPSRNEQFF. For the CDR3, the DNA is TGTGCCAGCAGTTTCTCTCCTCCTTCGCGCAATGAGCAGTTCTTC.

CDR3 sequence reads: CASSRSTDTQYF. CDR3 DNA sequence: TGTGCCAGCAGCCGGAGCACAGATACGCAGTATTTT. The chain carries TRBV5-4 and TRBJ2-3; D uncertain. The CDR3 consists of 12 residues. Germline CDR1 reads SGHNT; CDR2 reads YYREEE (reference sequence). Trimming left V 4 bases short and J 0 bases short, with 3 bases between.

CDR3 nucleotides: TGTGCCAGCAGATTGACAGGAGGCTACGAGCAGTACTTC. Translation gives CASRLTGGYEQYF. The rearrangement joins TRBV28 to TRBJ2-7; a weak D match, TRBD1 (6 bases). The CDR3 sequence is 13 residues long. V was pared by 6 bases and J by 3 bases, with 12 bases between. The germline gives CDR1 MDHEN, CDR2 SYDVKM.